The clone carrying this T cell receptor (beta chain) has a handful of counts. Building the TCR beta libraries relied on iRepertoire HTBI primers, and CDR3 regions underwent Arm-PCR. MiXCR, applied by TCRdb to the multiplex PCR reads, yields one record per CDR3 protein. The sample carries 420,000 or so distinct CDR3 sequences, 16% recorded once. The length of the CDR3 is 14 residues. Germline trimming cut 6 bases from V and 4 bases from J; bases unmatched to any gene: 6. CDR1 and CDR2 (germline): KGHDR, SFDVKD. The sample's time point: newly diagnosed GD, antithyroid drugs for less than 3 months. RNA isolated from PBMCs was used to make the TCR library. These data belong to a study of regulatory T cells in long-lasting Graves disease. These data also featured in a second study, about T cells in Graves' hyperthyroidism and ophthalmopathy.

The V and J genes are TRBV24-1 and TRBJ2-5; 8 nucleotides agree with TRBD2. This receptor was obtained from a woman younger than 35 with Graves disease. The sequenced sample was peripheral blood mononuclear cells (PBMCs), obtained at new diagnosis, from a patient treated with antithyroid drugs. In nucleotides, the CDR3 is TGTGCCACCAGTAAATCGGGAGGGAGAGAGACCCAGTACTTC. Translated, it gives CATSKSGGRETQYF.